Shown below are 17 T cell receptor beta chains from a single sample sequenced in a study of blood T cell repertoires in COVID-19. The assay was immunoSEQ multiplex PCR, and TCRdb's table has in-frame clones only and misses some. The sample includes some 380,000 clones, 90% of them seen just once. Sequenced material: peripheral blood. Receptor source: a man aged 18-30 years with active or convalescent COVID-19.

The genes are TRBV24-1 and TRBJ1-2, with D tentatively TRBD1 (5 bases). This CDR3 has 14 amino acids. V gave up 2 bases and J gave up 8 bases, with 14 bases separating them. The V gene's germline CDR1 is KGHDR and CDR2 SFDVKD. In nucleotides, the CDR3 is TGTGCCACCAGTGATTCCGCAGGGTTGGGAGGCTACACCTTC. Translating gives CATSDSAGLGGYTF.

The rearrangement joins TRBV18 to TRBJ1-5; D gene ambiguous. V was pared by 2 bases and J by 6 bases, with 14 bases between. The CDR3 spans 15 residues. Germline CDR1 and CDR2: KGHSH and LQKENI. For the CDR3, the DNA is TGTGCCAGCTCACCAACGGGGAACCCCCTTCAGCCCCAGCATTTT. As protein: CASSPTGNPLQPQHF.

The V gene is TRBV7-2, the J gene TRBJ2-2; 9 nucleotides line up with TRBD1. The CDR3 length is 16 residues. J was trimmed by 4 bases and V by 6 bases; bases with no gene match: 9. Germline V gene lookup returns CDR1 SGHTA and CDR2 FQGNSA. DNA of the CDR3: TGTGCCAGCAGGGCCCGGGACAGGGATCCCACCGGGGAGCTGTTTTTT. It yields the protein CASRARDRDPTGELFF.

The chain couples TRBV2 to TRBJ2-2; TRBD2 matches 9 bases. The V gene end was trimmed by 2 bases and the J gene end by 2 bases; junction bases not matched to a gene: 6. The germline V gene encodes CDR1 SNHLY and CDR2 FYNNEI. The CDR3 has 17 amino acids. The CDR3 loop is CASSEWREGFNTGELFF. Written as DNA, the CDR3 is TGTGCCAGCAGTGAATGGCGGGAGGGTTTTAACACCGGGGAGCTGTTTTTT.

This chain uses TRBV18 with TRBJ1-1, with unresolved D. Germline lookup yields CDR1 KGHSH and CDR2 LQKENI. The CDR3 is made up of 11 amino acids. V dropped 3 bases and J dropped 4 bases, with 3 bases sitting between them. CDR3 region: CASSPATEAFF. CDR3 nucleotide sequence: TGTGCCAGCTCACCGGCCACTGAAGCTTTCTTT.

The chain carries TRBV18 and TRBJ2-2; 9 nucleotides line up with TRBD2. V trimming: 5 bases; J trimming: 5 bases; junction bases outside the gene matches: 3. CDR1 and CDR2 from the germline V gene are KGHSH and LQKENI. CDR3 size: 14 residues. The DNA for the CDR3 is TGTGCCAGCTCAGGACTAGCGCCAACCGGGGAGCTGTTTTTT. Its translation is CASSGLAPTGELFF.

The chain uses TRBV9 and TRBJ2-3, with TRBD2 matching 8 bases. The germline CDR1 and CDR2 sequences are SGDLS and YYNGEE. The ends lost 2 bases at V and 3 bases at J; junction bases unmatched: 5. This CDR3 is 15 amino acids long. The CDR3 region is CASSVSGSVTDTQYF. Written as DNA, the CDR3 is TGTGCCAGCAGCGTCAGCGGGAGCGTGACAGATACGCAGTATTTT.

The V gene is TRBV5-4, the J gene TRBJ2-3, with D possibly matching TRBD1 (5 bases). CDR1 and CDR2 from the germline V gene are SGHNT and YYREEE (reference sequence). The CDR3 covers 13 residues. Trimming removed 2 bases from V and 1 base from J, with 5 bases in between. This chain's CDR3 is CASSLQGTDTQYF. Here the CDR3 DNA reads TGTGCCAGCAGCTTACAGGGCACAGATACGCAGTATTTT.

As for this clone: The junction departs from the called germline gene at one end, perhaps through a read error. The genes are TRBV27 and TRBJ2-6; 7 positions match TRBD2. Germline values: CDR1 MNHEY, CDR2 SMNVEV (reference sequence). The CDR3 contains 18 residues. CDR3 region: CASSTGLQVRSGANVLTF. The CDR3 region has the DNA TGTGCCAGCAGTACGGGACTACAGGTCCGTTCTGGGGCCAACGTGCTGACTTTC.

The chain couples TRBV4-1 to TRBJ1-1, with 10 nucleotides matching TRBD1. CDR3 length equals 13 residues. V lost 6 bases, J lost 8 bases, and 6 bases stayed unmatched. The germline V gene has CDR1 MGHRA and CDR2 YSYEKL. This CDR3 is CASSPGQGTEAFF. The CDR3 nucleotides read TGCGCCAGCAGTCCGGGACAGGGGACCGAAGCTTTCTTT.

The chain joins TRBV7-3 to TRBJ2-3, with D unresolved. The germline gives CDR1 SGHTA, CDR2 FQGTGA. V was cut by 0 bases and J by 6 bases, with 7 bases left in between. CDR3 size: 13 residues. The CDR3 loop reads CASSLTLADTQYF. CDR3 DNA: TGTGCCAGCAGCTTAACTTTGGCTGATACGCAGTATTTT.

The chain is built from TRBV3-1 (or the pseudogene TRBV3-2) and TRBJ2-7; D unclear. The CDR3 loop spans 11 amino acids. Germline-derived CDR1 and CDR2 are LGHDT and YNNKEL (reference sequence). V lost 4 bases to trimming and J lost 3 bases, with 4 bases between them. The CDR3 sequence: CASSLLYEQYF. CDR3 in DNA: TGTGCCAGCAGCCTACTCTACGAGCAGTACTTC.

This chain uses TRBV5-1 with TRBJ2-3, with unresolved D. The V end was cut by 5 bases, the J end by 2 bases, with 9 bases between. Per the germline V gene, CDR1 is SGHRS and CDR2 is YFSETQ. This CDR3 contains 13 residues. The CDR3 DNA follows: TGCGCCAGCAGTTATTTTCTCACAGATACGCAGTATTTT. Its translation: CASSYFLTDTQYF.

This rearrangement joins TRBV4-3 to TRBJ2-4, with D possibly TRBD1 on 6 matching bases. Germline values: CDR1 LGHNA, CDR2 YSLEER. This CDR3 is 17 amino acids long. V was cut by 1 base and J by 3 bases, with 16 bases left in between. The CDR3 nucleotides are TGCGCCAGCAGCCAAGGGGCCTCCCCAGGGGTCAAAAACATTCAGTACTTC. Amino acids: CASSQGASPGVKNIQYF.

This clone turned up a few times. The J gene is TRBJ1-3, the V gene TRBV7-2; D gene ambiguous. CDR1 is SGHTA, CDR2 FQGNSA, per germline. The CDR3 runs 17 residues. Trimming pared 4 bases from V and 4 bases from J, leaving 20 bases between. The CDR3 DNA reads TGTGCCAGCAGCTCCCAAGTACCGGGTCTCCTCGGAAACACCATATATTTT. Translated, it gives CASSSQVPGLLGNTIYF.

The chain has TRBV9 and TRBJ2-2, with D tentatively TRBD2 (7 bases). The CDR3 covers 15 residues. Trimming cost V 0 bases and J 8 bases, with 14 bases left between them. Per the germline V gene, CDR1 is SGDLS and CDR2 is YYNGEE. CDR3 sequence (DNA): TGTGCCAGCAGCGTAGTAGGGGGGGCATCAGGGGAGCTGTTTTTT. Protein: CASSVVGGASGELFF.

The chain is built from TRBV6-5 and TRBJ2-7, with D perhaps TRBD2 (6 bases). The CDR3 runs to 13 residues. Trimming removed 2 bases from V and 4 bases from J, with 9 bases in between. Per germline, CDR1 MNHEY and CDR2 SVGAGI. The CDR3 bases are TGTGCCAGCAGTTACAAGGAGGGGTACGAGCAGTACTTC. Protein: CASSYKEGYEQYF.